This T cell receptor (beta chain) appears in the sequencing data of a study of human T cells and chemical hapten exposure. TCRdb reprocessed the RACE reads via MiXCR and lists one record per CDR3 protein. This table has about 160,000 distinct CDR3 sequences, 28% appearing once. Regarding time point: patch test 3, about 24 weeks after DPC sensitization. Treatment denoted: therapeutic diphenylcyclopropenone sensitization with weekly scalp DPC. This clonotype has more than one count but fewer than ten. The sequence derives from a woman aged 18 to 35 with alopecia areata. Some clones in this sample may be carry-over from other donors' samples. The sequences come from whole blood, collected in connection with sensitization to the hapten diphenylcyclopropenone (DPC).

CDR3 sequence: CASSPPQSHNEQFF. CDR3 DNA: TGTGCCAGCTCACCACCTCAGAGCCACAATGAGCAGTTCTTC. The chain combines TRBV18 with TRBJ2-1; the D is unclear. The length of the CDR3 is 14 residues. The V gene lost 0 bases and the J gene lost 5 bases, with 8 bases spanning the gap. Germline V gene lookup returns CDR1 KGHSH and CDR2 LQKENI.